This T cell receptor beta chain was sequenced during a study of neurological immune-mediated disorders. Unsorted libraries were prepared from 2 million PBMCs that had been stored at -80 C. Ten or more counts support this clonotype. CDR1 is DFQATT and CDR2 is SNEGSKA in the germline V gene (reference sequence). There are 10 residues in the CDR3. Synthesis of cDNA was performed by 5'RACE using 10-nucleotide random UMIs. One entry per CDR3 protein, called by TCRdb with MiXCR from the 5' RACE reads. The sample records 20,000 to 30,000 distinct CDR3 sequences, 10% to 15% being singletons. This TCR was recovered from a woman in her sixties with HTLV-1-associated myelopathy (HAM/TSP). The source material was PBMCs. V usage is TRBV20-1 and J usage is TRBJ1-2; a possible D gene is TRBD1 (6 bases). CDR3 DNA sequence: TGCAGCGCCAACAGGGAAGGCTACACCTTC. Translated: CSANREGYTF.